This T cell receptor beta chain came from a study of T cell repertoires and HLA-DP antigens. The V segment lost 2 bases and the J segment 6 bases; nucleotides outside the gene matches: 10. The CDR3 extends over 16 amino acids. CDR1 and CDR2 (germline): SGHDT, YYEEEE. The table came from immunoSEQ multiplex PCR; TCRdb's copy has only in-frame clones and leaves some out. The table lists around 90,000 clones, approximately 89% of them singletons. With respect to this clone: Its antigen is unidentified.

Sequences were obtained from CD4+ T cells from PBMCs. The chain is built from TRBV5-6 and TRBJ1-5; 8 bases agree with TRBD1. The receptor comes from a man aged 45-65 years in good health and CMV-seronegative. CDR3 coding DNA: TGTGCCAGCAGCTTACGATTAGGACAGGGTGGTCAGCCCCAGCATTTT. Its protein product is CASSLRLGQGGQPQHF.